This TCR beta chain was documented in a study of CD8+ T cells in alopecia areata. Study-wide background: Those treated were given oral tofacitinib at 5 to 10 mg twice daily.

Noted treatment: oral pan-JAK inhibitor, 5-10 mg twice daily. The CDR3 is 15 amino acids. CDR1 MNHEY and CDR2 SMNVEV come from the germline V gene (reference sequence). V was cut by 2 bases and J by 4 bases, with 14 bases left in between. cDNA reverse transcribed from extracted RNA served as the sequencing template. Sequencing used immunoSEQ multiplex PCR; TCRdb keeps in-frame clones, though not all of them. The sample has some 180,000 clones; about 55% are singletons. The sample consisted of CD8+ T cells sorted from blood, taken at week 24, from a patient treated with tofacitinib. This clonotype was obtained from a human donor with alopecia areata. The J gene is TRBJ2-5, the V gene TRBV27; the D call may be TRBD1 or TRBD2 (6 bases each). The CDR3 DNA reads TGTGCCAGCAGTTTACTGGGGGGCAGGAGAGAGACCCAGTACTTC. Its translation is CASSLLGGRRETQYF.